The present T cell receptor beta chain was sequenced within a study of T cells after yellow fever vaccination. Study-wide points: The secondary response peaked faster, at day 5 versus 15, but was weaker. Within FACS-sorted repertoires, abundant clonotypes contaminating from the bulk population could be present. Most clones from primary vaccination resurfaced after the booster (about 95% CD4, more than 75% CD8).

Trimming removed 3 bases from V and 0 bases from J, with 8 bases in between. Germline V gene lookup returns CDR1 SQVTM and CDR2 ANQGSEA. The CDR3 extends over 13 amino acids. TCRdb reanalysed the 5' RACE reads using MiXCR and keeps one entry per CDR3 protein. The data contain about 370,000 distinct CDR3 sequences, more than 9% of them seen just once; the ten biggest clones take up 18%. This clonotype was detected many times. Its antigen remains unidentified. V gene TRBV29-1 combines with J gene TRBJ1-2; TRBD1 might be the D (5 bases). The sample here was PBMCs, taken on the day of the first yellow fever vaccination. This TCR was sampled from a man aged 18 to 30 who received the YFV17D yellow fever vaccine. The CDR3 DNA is TGCAGCGTTGACAGGGATCCTAACTATGGCTACACCTTC. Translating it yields CSVDRDPNYGYTF.